A single sample is the source of the 11 T cell receptor beta chains below, sequenced in a study of cytomegalovirus exposure and HLA in healthy donors. Both 60 Vbeta primers and 13 Jbeta primers went into the PCR. TCRdb keeps only in-frame clones here, not all; method: immunoSEQ multiplex PCR. The table lists some 150,000 clones, around nine tenths of them singletons. Source material: PBMCs. The receptor source for this set is a woman under 40 in good health and CMV-seronegative.

The chain couples TRBV6-4 to TRBJ2-1, with D possibly matching TRBD2 (6 bases). Trimming cost V 5 bases and J 8 bases, with 13 bases left between them. The CDR3 totals 13 residues. Germline V gene lookup returns CDR1 MRHNA and CDR2 SNTAGT. This CDR3 is CASSLSGWDEQFF. The CDR3 DNA reads TGTGCCAGCAGTCTTAGCGGCTGGGATGAGCAGTTCTTC.

The chain is built from TRBV5-4 and TRBJ2-1; 12 nucleotides line up with TRBD2. Germline CDR1 is SGHNT and CDR2 is YYREEE (reference sequence). J gave up 9 bases and V 4 bases, and 8 bases lay outside the gene matches. The CDR3 runs to 15 residues. CDR3 DNA: TGTGCCAGCAGCCCGACTAGCGGGAGTACGGGTGAGCAGTTCTTC. This translates into CASSPTSGSTGEQFF.

The CDR3 loop is CAWSPSGGRGYGYTF. The CDR3 DNA is TGTGCCTGGAGTCCCTCCGGGGGGAGGGGCTATGGCTACACCTTC. The chain couples TRBV30 to TRBJ1-2, with D tentatively TRBD1 (5 bases). This CDR3 is built from 15 residues. Between the trimmed V and J ends, which lost 2 bases and 4 bases, there was a span of 17 bases. Germline V gene data show CDR1 as GTSNPN and CDR2 as SVGIG (reference sequence).

V and J are TRBV7-9 and TRBJ1-1, with TRBD1 as a possible D gene (6 bases). The CDR3 is 12 amino acids. CDR1 is SEHNR and CDR2 is FQNEAQ in the germline V gene (reference sequence). The V end was cut by 5 bases, the J end by 11 bases, with 15 bases between. The CDR3 loop reads CASSPEGVGAFF. CDR3 sequence (DNA): TGTGCCAGCAGCCCAGAGGGGGTTGGCGCTTTCTTT.

The chain combines TRBV28 with TRBJ2-7; 10 nucleotides match TRBD2. V was clipped by 6 bases and J by 0 bases; unmatched bases: 11. CDR1 and CDR2 from the germline V gene are MDHEN and SYDVKM. The length of the CDR3 is 17 residues. The CDR3 DNA follows: TGTGCCAGCAGCTCCCGACTAGCGGGCACCTTCTCCTACGAGCAGTACTTC. Its translation: CASSSRLAGTFSYEQYF. The whole variable domain, remainder taken from reference TRBV28 and TRBJ2-7, is DVKVTQSSRYLVKRTGEKVFLECVQDMDHENMFWYRQDPGLGLRLIYFSYDVKMKEKGDIPEGYSVSREKKERFSLILESASTNQTSMYLCASSSRLAGTFSYEQYFGPGTRLTVT.

The J gene is TRBJ2-7, the V gene TRBV6-6, with D possibly matching TRBD2 (6 bases). Trimming took off 3 bases at V and 2 bases at J, with 8 bases between the two ends. Germline V gives CDR1 MNHNY, CDR2 SVGAGI (reference sequence). This CDR3 is built from 13 residues. CDR3 in amino acids: CASSYSGTYEQYF. The CDR3, as DNA: TGTGCCAGCAGTTATAGCGGAACCTACGAGCAGTACTTC.

This rearrangement joins TRBV2 to TRBJ2-1; D is possibly TRBD2 (5 bases). Germline loops: CDR1 SNHLY, CDR2 FYNNEI. V was trimmed by 8 bases and J by 2 bases, leaving 10 bases between them. The CDR3 spans 13 residues. Written as DNA, the CDR3 is TGTGCCAGCGGGAGCCTGACCTACAATGAGCAGTTCTTC. Its translation is CASGSLTYNEQFF.

CDR3 loop: CASSLEAGDSYEQYF. As DNA, the CDR3 is TGTGCCAGCAGCTTAGAGGCGGGGGATTCCTACGAGCAGTACTTC. V and J are TRBV7-2 and TRBJ2-7; 7 nucleotides agree with TRBD2. The CDR3 has 15 amino acids. Germline V gives CDR1 SGHTA, CDR2 FQGNSA. The V and J ends lost 1 base and 1 base, in that order; junction bases with no gene match: 4. The entire variable domain, with the rest obtained from reference TRBV7-2 and TRBJ2-7, is as follows: GAGVSQSPSNKVTEKGKDVELRCDPISGHTALYWYRQSLGQGLEFLIYFQGNSAPDKSGLPSDRFSAERTGGSVSTLTIQRTQQEDSAVYLCASSLEAGDSYEQYFGPGTRLTVT.

The chain employs TRBV7-8 and TRBJ2-7, with TRBD2 matching over 7 bases. Germline CDR1 reads SGHVS; CDR2 reads FQNEAQ. This CDR3 has 18 residues. The ends lost 1 base at V and 6 bases at J; junction bases unmatched: 18. CDR3 coding DNA: TGTGCCAGCAGCTTAGAAACGCGACACCTCGCGGGGGTGATCGAGCAGTACTTC. Translation: CASSLETRHLAGVIEQYF.

This chain joins TRBV25-1 and TRBJ1-3; tentatively, D is TRBD1 (6 bases). The V end was cut by 3 bases, the J end by 1 base, with 10 bases between. This CDR3 spans 15 amino acids. Germline V CDR1 and CDR2: MGHDK, SYGVNS. For the CDR3, the DNA is TGTGCCAGCAGTGACCTGACAGGATCTGGAAACACCATATATTTT. It yields the protein CASSDLTGSGNTIYF.

V and J are TRBV4-1 and TRBJ1-1, with 9 bases lining up with TRBD1. The length of the CDR3 is 17 residues. Trimming cost V 2 bases and J 1 base; bases outside gene matches: 8. The germline V gene encodes CDR1 MGHRA and CDR2 YSYEKL. The CDR3 bases are TGCGCCAGCAGCCAAACCCTGGGACAGGGACCGAACACTGAAGCTTTCTTT. Amino acid sequence: CASSQTLGQGPNTEAFF.